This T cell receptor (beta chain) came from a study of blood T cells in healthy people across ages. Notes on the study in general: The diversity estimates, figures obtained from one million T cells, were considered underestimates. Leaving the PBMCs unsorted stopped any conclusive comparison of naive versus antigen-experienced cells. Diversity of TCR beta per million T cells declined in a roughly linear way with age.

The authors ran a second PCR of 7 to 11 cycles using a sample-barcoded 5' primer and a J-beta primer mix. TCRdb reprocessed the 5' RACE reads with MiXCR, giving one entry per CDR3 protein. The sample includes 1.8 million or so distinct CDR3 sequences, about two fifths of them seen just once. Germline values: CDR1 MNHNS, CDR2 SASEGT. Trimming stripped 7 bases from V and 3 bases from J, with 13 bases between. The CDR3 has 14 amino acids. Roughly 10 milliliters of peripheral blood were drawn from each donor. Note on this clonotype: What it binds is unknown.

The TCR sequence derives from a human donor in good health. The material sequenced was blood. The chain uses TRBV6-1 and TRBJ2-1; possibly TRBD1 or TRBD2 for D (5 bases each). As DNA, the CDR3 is TGTGCCAGCACGAACCGGGACGTCTACAATGAGCAGTTCTTC. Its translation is CASTNRDVYNEQFF.